The table lists the clone carrying this T cell receptor beta chain with a count of one. The source of the sample is a study of blood T cell repertoires in COVID-19. Study summary: Collection of acute and convalescent COVID-19 samples took place in the United States, Italy and Spain.

The germline gives CDR1 MNHEY, CDR2 SVGAGI. This CDR3 spans 14 amino acids. J gave up 7 bases and V 5 bases, and 4 bases lay outside the gene matches. Here immunoSEQ multiplex PCR was the method, and the copy in TCRdb shows in-frame clones only, minus some. Here the sample spans 250,000 to 300,000 clones, around nine tenths being singletons. Sequenced material: PBMCs or T cells enriched from blood (not recorded which). The J gene is TRBJ1-4, the V gene TRBV6-5; 10 nucleotides match TRBD1. The sequence was obtained from a woman aged 55-70 years in a cohort exposed to, infected with or recovered from COVID-19 (not recorded which). The CDR3 loop reads CASSRDRGTEKLFF. DNA of the CDR3: TGTGCCAGCAGTCGGGACAGGGGAACTGAAAAACTGTTTTTT.